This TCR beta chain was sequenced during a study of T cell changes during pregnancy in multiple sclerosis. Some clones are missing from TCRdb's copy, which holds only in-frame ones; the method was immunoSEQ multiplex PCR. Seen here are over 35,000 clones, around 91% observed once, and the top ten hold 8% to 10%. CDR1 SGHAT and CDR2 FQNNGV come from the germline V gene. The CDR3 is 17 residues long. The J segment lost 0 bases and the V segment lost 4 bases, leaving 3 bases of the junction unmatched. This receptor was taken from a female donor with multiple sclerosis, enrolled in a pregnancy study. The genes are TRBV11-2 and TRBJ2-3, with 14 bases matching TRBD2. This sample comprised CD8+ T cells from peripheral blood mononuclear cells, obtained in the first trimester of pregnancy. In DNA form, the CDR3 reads TGTGCCAGCAGCTCCGGGACTAGCGGGGGAAGCACAGATACGCAGTATTTT. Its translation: CASSSGTSGGSTDTQYF.